Below are 14 T cell receptor beta chains sequenced from a single sample in a study of CD8 T cells in ankylosing spondylitis. TCRdb fed the 5' RACE reads into MiXCR, producing one record per CDR3 protein. The sample contains around 300,000 distinct CDR3 sequences, about a fifth of which appear only once. The specimen was blood, either unsorted or a sorted T cell fraction (not recorded which). These TCRs come from a female donor with ankylosing spondylitis or in good health (not recorded which).

This clonotype has a count of ten or more. The chain employs TRBV12-3 or TRBV12-4 and TRBJ2-1; D gene unclear. The V end was cut by 3 bases, the J end by 9 bases, with 12 bases between. This CDR3 has 13 amino acids. This CDR3 is CASSFPGVGEQFF. The CDR3 nucleotides are TGTGCCAGCAGTTTTCCGGGTGTCGGTGAGCAGTTCTTC.

This clonotype was found many times. This rearrangement joins TRBV5-1 to TRBJ2-5; the D gene is possibly TRBD2 (5 bases). Germline CDR1 SGHRS, CDR2 YFSETQ. Trimming cost V 4 bases and J 1 base, with 14 bases left between them. CDR3 size: 15 residues. The CDR3 DNA sequence: TGCGCCAGCAGCCTTCAGATGAGGGCCCAAGAGACCCAGTACTTC. Translating it yields CASSLQMRAQETQYF. Full variable domain (missing parts from reference TRBV5-1 and TRBJ2-5): KAGVTQTPRYLIKTRGQQVTLSCSPISGHRSVSWYQQTPGQGLQFLFEYFSETQRNKGNFPGRFSGRQFSNSRSEMNVSTLELGDSALYLCASSLQMRAQETQYFGPGTRLLVL.

This clonotype was found a few times. This chain uses TRBV6-5 with TRBJ1-2; D is ambiguous. CDR1 and CDR2 (germline): MNHEY, SVGAGI. The length of the CDR3 is 14 residues. Trimming stripped 0 bases from V and 4 bases from J, with 9 bases between. DNA for the CDR3: TGTGCCAGCAGTTACTCTCACGATTCCTATGGCTACACCTTC. This encodes CASSYSHDSYGYTF.

This clonotype was picked up a small number of times. The rearrangement joins TRBV7-9 to TRBJ2-5; D is ambiguous. The CDR3 consists of 11 residues. V was clipped by 5 bases and J by 8 bases, with 9 bases between them. Germline V gene sequence: CDR1 SEHNR, CDR2 FQNEAQ (reference sequence). CDR3 in DNA: TGTGCCAGCAGCAACCCAGGTACCCAGTACTTC. Translation gives CASSNPGTQYF.

The chain combines TRBV20-1 with TRBJ2-3; D is possibly TRBD1 or TRBD2 (5 bases each). This CDR3 has 13 residues. Germline V gene data show CDR1 as DFQATT and CDR2 as SNEGSKA (reference sequence). The DNA for the CDR3 is TGCAAGGCTACTAGGGGTAGCACAGATACGCAGTATTTT. It codes for CKATRGSTDTQYF.

Only a few counts were recorded for this clonotype. The chain carries TRBV9 and TRBJ2-1; D gene ambiguous. The CDR3 extends over 14 amino acids. Deletions cut 0 bases from V and 3 bases from J, with 7 bases between. Germline-derived CDR1 and CDR2 are SGDLS and YYNGEE. CDR3 DNA sequence: TGTGCCAGCAGCGTAGGCGGCCTCTACAATGAGCAGTTCTTC. Its protein is CASSVGGLYNEQFF.

The table lists this clonotype with a few counts. The chain combines TRBV2 with TRBJ2-1; 11 bases agree with TRBD2. The CDR3 has 16 residues. V gave up 5 bases and J gave up 3 bases; unmatched junction bases: 6. The germline V gene encodes CDR1 SNHLY and CDR2 FYNNEI. CDR3 region: CASSSTSGDYYNEQFF. The CDR3 nucleotides are TGTGCCAGCAGTTCGACTAGCGGGGATTACTACAATGAGCAGTTCTTC.

This clonotype occurred a few times. The rearrangement links TRBV30 to TRBJ2-1; D might be TRBD1 or TRBD2, each matching 5 bases. Germline V gene data show CDR1 as GTSNPN and CDR2 as SVGIG (reference sequence). This CDR3 has 14 amino acids. V shed 4 bases and J shed 2 bases, with 12 bases lying between them. CDR3 sequence: CAWTRGGAYNEQFF. The CDR3 nucleotides are TGTGCCTGGACGAGGGGCGGAGCCTACAATGAGCAGTTCTTC.

The chain carries TRBV20-1 and TRBJ1-1; tentative D call: TRBD1 (5 bases). V lost 3 bases to trimming and J lost 0 bases, with 11 bases between them. CDR3 length: 14 residues. Germline V gives CDR1 DFQATT, CDR2 SNEGSKA (reference sequence). The CDR3 loop reads CSARGGIMNTEAFF. Here the CDR3 DNA reads TGCAGTGCTAGGGGGGGAATCATGAACACTGAAGCTTTCTTT.

This clonotype was observed a few times. J is TRBJ2-3 and V is TRBV7-2; D unresolved. This CDR3 is built from 14 residues. The V end was cut by 2 bases, the J end by 1 base, with 7 bases between. Germline lookup yields CDR1 SGHTA and CDR2 FQGNSA. CDR3 amino acids: CASSLTGGTDTQYF. The CDR3 DNA reads TGTGCCAGCAGCTTAACTGGCGGCACAGATACGCAGTATTTT.

V gene TRBV24-1 combines with J gene TRBJ2-1; 11 bases agree with TRBD2. V lost 7 bases to trimming and J lost 7 bases; unmatched junction nucleotides: 5. The CDR3 contains 14 residues. CDR1 is KGHDR, CDR2 SFDVKD, per germline. The CDR3 nucleotides are TGTGCCACCAGGGGGACTAGCGGTAAGAATGAGCAGTTCTTC. Protein sequence: CATRGTSGKNEQFF.

V is TRBV30 and J is TRBJ2-7; D might be TRBD2 (5 bases). CDR1 is GTSNPN and CDR2 is SVGIG in the germline V gene (reference sequence). The CDR3 has 12 residues. Trimming removed 0 bases from V and 6 bases from J, with 9 bases in between. CDR3 bases: TGTGCCTGGAGTGTCACGGGATCCGAGCAGTACTTC. It specifies CAWSVTGSEQYF.

This clonotype has a handful of counts. The V and J genes are TRBV6-1 and TRBJ2-5, with unresolved D. The germline V and J ends were trimmed by 4 bases and 3 bases, with 6 bases remaining between them. Germline V gene sequence: CDR1 MNHNS, CDR2 SASEGT. This CDR3 comprises 12 residues. CDR3 sequence: CASSGNEETQYF. In nucleotides, the CDR3 is TGTGCCAGCAGTGGGAACGAAGAGACCCAGTACTTC.

In its sample, this clonotype was seen a few times. This chain uses TRBV6-5 with TRBJ1-1, with D perhaps matching TRBD1 (5 bases). Trimming removed 2 bases at V and 3 bases at J, with 13 bases between. Germline loops: CDR1 MNHEY, CDR2 SVGAGI. The CDR3 length is 15 residues. CDR3 region: CASSYKGGGDTEAFF. The CDR3 DNA follows: TGTGCCAGCAGTTACAAAGGAGGAGGGGACACTGAAGCTTTCTTT.